Sequencing of this TCR beta chain was carried out in a study of blood T cell repertoires in COVID-19. Study-level background: The cDNA or gDNA used as material had been derived from T cells, B-cell-depleted T cells, or PBMCs.

Looked up from germline, CDR1 is LNHDA and CDR2 is SQIVND (reference sequence). The trim removed 2 bases at V and 1 base at J, leaving 11 bases unmatched. The CDR3 is 19 residues long. In the study's own analysis: Reference gene primers were amplified, and this amplification served to estimate nucleated cell counts. Produced via immunoSEQ multiplex PCR; TCRdb's table is partial and in-frame only. Clonal size and the V and J genes are those of that table, whereas D and trimming came from the DNA. The top ten hold roughly 15% of the sample, which has tens of thousands of clones, about nine tenths seen once.

The clonotype originates from a male donor with acute or convalescent COVID-19. Sequencing was done on a sample of peripheral blood. The chain has TRBV19 and TRBJ1-5, with TRBD1 identical over 10 bases. CDR3 DNA sequence: TGTGCCAGTAGTATATCTGGGACAGGGGCTTCTCTAAGCAATCAGCCCCAGCATTTT. Encoded protein: CASSISGTGASLSNQPQHF.